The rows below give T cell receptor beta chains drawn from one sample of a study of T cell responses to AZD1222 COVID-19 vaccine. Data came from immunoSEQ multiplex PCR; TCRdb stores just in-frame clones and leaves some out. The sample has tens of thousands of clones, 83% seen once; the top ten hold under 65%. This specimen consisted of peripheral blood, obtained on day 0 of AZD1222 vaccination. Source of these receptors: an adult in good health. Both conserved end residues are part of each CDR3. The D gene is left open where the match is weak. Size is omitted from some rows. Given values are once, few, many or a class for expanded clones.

CDR3aa: CASPGGIGDTQYF; CDR3nt: TGTGCCAGTCCAGGGGGGATAGGGGATACGCAGTATTTT; j_gene: TRBJ2-3; d_gene: -; abundance: -; v_gene: TRBV2
CDR3aa: CASSPWAGDNEQFF; CDR3nt: TGTGCCAGCAGTCCCTGGGCTGGAGACAATGAGCAGTTCTTC; j_gene: TRBJ2-1; d_gene: -; abundance: -; v_gene: TRBV6-2/TRBV6-3
CDR3aa: CASSAASGGSSPEQFF; CDR3nt: TGTGCCAGCAGCGCTGCTAGCGGGGGGTCCTCGCCTGAGCAGTTCTTC; j_gene: TRBJ2-1; d_gene: TRBD2; abundance: -; v_gene: TRBV9
CDR3aa: CAISESGGRGQFF; CDR3nt: TGTGCCATCAGTGAGAGTGGCGGGAGAGGGCAGTTCTTC; j_gene: TRBJ2-1; d_gene: TRBD2; abundance: -; v_gene: TRBV10-3
CDR3aa: CASTPPGHRANTIYF; CDR3nt: TGTGCCAGTACCCCTCCCGGACATCGGGCAAACACCATATATTTT; j_gene: TRBJ1-3; d_gene: -; abundance: -; v_gene: TRBV19
CDR3aa: CATSDSPGQPQHF; CDR3nt: TGTGCCACCTCGGACAGCCCGGGACAGCCCCAGCATTTT; j_gene: TRBJ1-5; d_gene: -; abundance: -; v_gene: TRBV2
CDR3aa: CASTARGDANTIYF; CDR3nt: TGTGCCAGCACCGCCCGTGGGGACGCAAACACCATATATTTT; j_gene: TRBJ1-3; d_gene: -; abundance: many; v_gene: TRBV7-2
CDR3aa: CASSLRDSGDLKQFF; CDR3nt: TGTGCCAGCAGCTTAAGGGATAGTGGGGATCTTAAGCAGTTCTTC; j_gene: TRBJ2-1; d_gene: -; abundance: -; v_gene: TRBV13
CDR3aa: CASSLRDRGNTGELFF; CDR3nt: TGTGCCAGCAGCTTACGGGACAGGGGAAACACCGGGGAGCTGTTTTTT; j_gene: TRBJ2-2; d_gene: TRBD1; abundance: -; v_gene: TRBV7-2
CDR3aa: CASSHEGVAYEQYF; CDR3nt: TGCGCCAGCAGCCACGAGGGGGTCGCCTACGAGCAGTACTTC; j_gene: TRBJ2-7; d_gene: -; abundance: -; v_gene: TRBV5-1
CDR3aa: CASSEGRQAFF; CDR3nt: TGCGCCAGCTCTGAGGGGCGCCAGGCTTTCTTT; j_gene: TRBJ1-1; d_gene: -; abundance: -; v_gene: TRBV10-2
CDR3aa: CSARQGREAFF; CDR3nt: TGCAGTGCCAGACAGGGCCGTGAAGCTTTCTTT; j_gene: TRBJ1-1; d_gene: TRBD1; abundance: -; v_gene: TRBV20-1
CDR3aa: CASHPEYNEQFF; CDR3nt: TGTGCCAGCCACCCCGAGTACAATGAGCAGTTCTTC; j_gene: TRBJ2-1; d_gene: -; abundance: -; v_gene: TRBV2
CDR3aa: CASTQVRSYNEQFF; CDR3nt: TGTGCCAGCACCCAGGTTAGGTCTTACAATGAGCAGTTCTTC; j_gene: TRBJ2-1; d_gene: -; abundance: -; v_gene: TRBV2
CDR3aa: CASSSGAAYNSPLHF; CDR3nt: TGTGCCAGCAGCTCCGGGGCGGCCTATAATTCACCCCTCCACTTT; j_gene: TRBJ1-6; d_gene: -; abundance: -; v_gene: TRBV9
CDR3aa: CASSLGQANQETQYF; CDR3nt: TGTGCCAGCAGCTTGGGACAGGCGAACCAAGAGACCCAGTACTTC; j_gene: TRBJ2-5; d_gene: -; abundance: -; v_gene: TRBV5-8
CDR3aa: CASSFGTGIEKLFF; CDR3nt: TGTGCCAGCAGTTTCGGGACAGGGATTGAAAAACTGTTTTTT; j_gene: TRBJ1-4; d_gene: TRBD1; abundance: -; v_gene: TRBV28
CDR3aa: CASSYHGLAETYEQYF; CDR3nt: TGTGCCAGCAGCTATCACGGACTAGCGGAGACCTACGAGCAGTACTTC; j_gene: TRBJ2-7; d_gene: TRBD2; abundance: once; v_gene: TRBV7-2
CDR3aa: CASSYRTPRDENYGYTF; CDR3nt: TGTGCCAGCAGTTATAGGACTCCTAGGGACGAAAACTATGGCTACACCTTC; j_gene: TRBJ1-2; d_gene: -; abundance: -; v_gene: TRBV28
CDR3aa: CASSNPSGRTYNEQFF; CDR3nt: TGCGCCAGCAGCAACCCTAGCGGGAGAACCTACAATGAGCAGTTCTTC; j_gene: TRBJ2-1; d_gene: TRBD2; abundance: few; v_gene: TRBV5-1
CDR3aa: CSVLAQGHTYNEQFF; CDR3nt: TGCAGCGTTCTAGCACAGGGCCATACTTACAATGAGCAGTTCTTC; j_gene: TRBJ2-1; d_gene: -; abundance: -; v_gene: TRBV29-1
CDR3aa: CASSSRTGLETQYF; CDR3nt: TGTGCCAGCAGTTCCCGGACAGGGTTGGAGACCCAGTACTTC; j_gene: TRBJ2-5; d_gene: TRBD1; abundance: -; v_gene: TRBV6-2/TRBV6-3
CDR3aa: CASSQSTPTGYANTGELFF; CDR3nt: TGCGCCAGCAGCCAATCCACCCCTACAGGGTACGCGAACACCGGGGAGCTGTTTTTT; j_gene: TRBJ2-2; d_gene: -; abundance: -; v_gene: TRBV4-1
CDR3aa: CASSLGLGDYGYTF; CDR3nt: TGCGCCAGCAGCCTTGGCCTAGGGGACTATGGCTACACCTTC; j_gene: TRBJ1-2; d_gene: -; abundance: -; v_gene: TRBV5-1
CDR3aa: CASSAAGGYNEQFF; CDR3nt: TGTGCCAGCAGCGCCGCTGGGGGCTACAATGAGCAGTTCTTC; j_gene: TRBJ2-1; d_gene: -; abundance: -; v_gene: TRBV9
CDR3aa: CASSPTGRNQPQHF; CDR3nt: TGTGCCAGCAGCCCCACAGGTCGGAATCAGCCCCAGCATTTT; j_gene: TRBJ1-5; d_gene: -; abundance: -; v_gene: TRBV6-2/TRBV6-3
CDR3aa: CAWTQKRAWGNTIYF; CDR3nt: TGTGCCTGGACCCAAAAGAGGGCTTGGGGAAACACCATATATTTT; j_gene: TRBJ1-3; d_gene: -; abundance: few; v_gene: TRBV30
CDR3aa: CASRPDRAGNTIYF; CDR3nt: TGTGCCAGCAGACCTGACAGGGCTGGAAACACCATATATTTT; j_gene: TRBJ1-3; d_gene: TRBD1; abundance: -; v_gene: TRBV6-5
CDR3aa: CASRVQGASGEQYF; CDR3nt: TGTGCCAGTAGGGTACAGGGGGCATCGGGGGAGCAGTACTTC; j_gene: TRBJ2-7; d_gene: TRBD1; abundance: -; v_gene: TRBV19
CDR3aa: CASSRGPVLDSPLHF; CDR3nt: TGCGCCAGCAGCCGGGGGCCTGTCTTGGATTCACCCCTCCACTTT; j_gene: TRBJ1-6; d_gene: -; abundance: few; v_gene: TRBV4-1
CDR3aa: CSVRTPSVFGYTF; CDR3nt: TGCAGCGTTCGGACGCCCAGCGTCTTTGGCTACACCTTC; j_gene: TRBJ1-2; d_gene: -; abundance: -; v_gene: TRBV29-1
CDR3aa: CASSLGGLASDNSPLHF; CDR3nt: TGTGCCAGCAGTTTAGGGGGTTTAGCCTCCGATAATTCACCCCTCCACTTT; j_gene: TRBJ1-6; d_gene: -; abundance: -; v_gene: TRBV28
CDR3aa: CASTNQGEKLFF; CDR3nt: TGTGCCAGCACCAACCAGGGGGAAAAACTGTTTTTT; j_gene: TRBJ1-4; d_gene: -; abundance: once; v_gene: TRBV12-3/TRBV12-4
CDR3aa: CASSSTGTHEQFF; CDR3nt: TGTGCCAGCAGTAGTACAGGGACCCATGAGCAGTTCTTC; j_gene: TRBJ2-1; d_gene: -; abundance: -; v_gene: TRBV2
CDR3aa: CATSDSLYEKLFF; CDR3nt: TGTGCCACCAGTGATTCACTATATGAAAAACTGTTTTTT; j_gene: TRBJ1-4; d_gene: -; abundance: -; v_gene: TRBV24-1
CDR3aa: CSVHQGGTPNEQYF; CDR3nt: TGCAGCGTCCATCAGGGGGGGACTCCCAACGAGCAGTACTTC; j_gene: TRBJ2-7; d_gene: -; abundance: -; v_gene: TRBV29-1
CDR3aa: CASSLGNLYNEQFF; CDR3nt: TGCGCCAGCAGCTTGGGAAACTTATACAATGAGCAGTTCTTC; j_gene: TRBJ2-1; d_gene: -; abundance: once; v_gene: TRBV5-1